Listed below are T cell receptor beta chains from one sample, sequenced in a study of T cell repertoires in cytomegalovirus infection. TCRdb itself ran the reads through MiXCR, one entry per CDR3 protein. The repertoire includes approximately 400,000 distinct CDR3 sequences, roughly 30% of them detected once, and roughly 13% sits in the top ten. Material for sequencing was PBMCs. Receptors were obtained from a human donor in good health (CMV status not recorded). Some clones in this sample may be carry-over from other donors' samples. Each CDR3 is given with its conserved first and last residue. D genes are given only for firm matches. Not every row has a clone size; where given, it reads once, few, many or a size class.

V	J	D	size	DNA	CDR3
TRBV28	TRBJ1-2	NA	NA	TGTGCCAGCAGTTCCCCTAGGGGGGCAGCTAACTATGGCTACACCTTC	CASSSPRGAANYGYTF
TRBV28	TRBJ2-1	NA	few	TGTGCCAGCAGAAGTTCCGGGGCCCCGAACGATGAGCAGTTCTTC	CASRSSGAPNDEQFF
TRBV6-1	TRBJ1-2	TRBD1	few	TGTGCCAGCGGGGGACAGGGGATTGGCTACACCTTC	CASGGQGIGYTF
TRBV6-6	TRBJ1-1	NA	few	TGTGCCAGCATGGAGAACACTGAAGCTTTCTTT	CASMENTEAFF
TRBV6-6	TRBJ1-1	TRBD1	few	TGTGCCAGCAGCGAGACAGGGAGGATTAACACTGAAGCTTTCTTT	CASSETGRINTEAFF
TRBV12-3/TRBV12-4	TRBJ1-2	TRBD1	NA	TGTGCCAGCAGTCCGAGGACAGGGTTTGGAACCTTCTATGGCTACACCTTC	CASSPRTGFGTFYGYTF
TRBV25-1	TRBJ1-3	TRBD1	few	TGTGCCAGCAGTGCCTCGACAGGGGGCGCAGCCGGAAACACCATATATTTT	CASSASTGGAAGNTIYF
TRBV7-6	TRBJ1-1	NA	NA	TGTGCCAGCAGCTTAGGAAGGGACGGTTTGGACACTGAAGCTTTCTTT	CASSLGRDGLDTEAFF
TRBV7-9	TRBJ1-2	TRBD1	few	TGTGCCAGCAGCTTAGGCAGAGGACAGGGCCTGGATGGCTACACCTTC	CASSLGRGQGLDGYTF
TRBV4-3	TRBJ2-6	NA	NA	TGCTCCAGCAGCAAAGCCCGATACGCTGGGGCCAACGTCCTCACTTTC	CSSSKARYAGANVLTF